The 20 T cell receptor beta chains below were found in one sample sequenced in a study of blood T cell repertoires in COVID-19. Profiling relied on immunoSEQ multiplex PCR, and the TCRdb table lists in-frame clones only, not all of them. Of over 350,000 clones listed, about 86% were seen once; the top ten hold 10%. Sequenced: PBMCs or T cells enriched from blood (not recorded which). The receptors here all came from a woman between 50 and 59 years old who had recovered from COVID-19.

The rearrangement uses TRBV14 and TRBJ2-2; 9 bases are a match to TRBD2. The CDR3 is 17 amino acids. J lost 3 bases, V lost 3 bases, and 8 bases had no gene match. Germline V gives CDR1 SGHDN, CDR2 FVKESK. CDR3 in DNA: TGTGCCAGCAGCCAGAGGTTGACTAGCGGAGACACCGGGGAGCTGTTTTTT. Amino acids: CASSQRLTSGDTGELFF.

About this clone: This sample includes further DNA sequences coding for the same CDR3. The chain joins TRBV30 to TRBJ2-7, with D maybe TRBD2 (5 bases). This CDR3 contains 14 residues. Trimming stripped 0 bases from V and 0 bases from J, with 9 bases between. CDR1 GTSNPN and CDR2 SVGIG come from the germline V gene (reference sequence). This CDR3 reads CAWSVAGSSYEQYF. Here the CDR3 DNA reads TGTGCCTGGAGTGTTGCGGGCAGCTCCTACGAGCAGTACTTC.

The gene calls are TRBV15 and TRBJ1-2, with D unresolved. There are 12 residues in the CDR3. V was clipped by 0 bases and J by 7 bases, with 6 bases between them. CDR1 is LNHNV and CDR2 is YYDKDF in the germline V gene (reference sequence). CDR3 amino acids: CATSRDDSGYTF. As DNA, the CDR3 is TGTGCCACCAGCAGAGATGATAGTGGCTACACCTTC.

Here the CDR3 reads CASSQDHRVRTEAFF. CDR3 sequence (DNA): TGCGCCAGCAGCCAAGACCACAGGGTTCGGACTGAAGCTTTCTTT. The chain has TRBV4-1 and TRBJ1-1; D possibly corresponds to TRBD1 (6 bases). CDR1 is MGHRA, CDR2 YSYEKL, per germline. Deletions cut 0 bases from V and 5 bases from J, with 13 bases between. This CDR3 region has 15 residues.

The chain couples TRBV7-2 to TRBJ2-3; D perhaps matches TRBD2 (6 bases). The CDR3 spans 17 residues. With 0 bases removed from V and 1 base from J, the gap between germline ends came to 14 bases. Per germline, CDR1 SGHTA and CDR2 FQGNSA. The CDR3, as DNA: TGTGCCAGCAGCTTAGCGCTTCCGGGAGCCGGCACAGATACGCAGTATTTT. This gives the protein CASSLALPGAGTDTQYF.

The chain joins TRBV9 to TRBJ2-1; 11 bases are shared with TRBD2. Germline trimming cut 4 bases from V and 2 bases from J; bases unmatched to any gene: 5. The CDR3 loop spans 16 amino acids. Germline values: CDR1 SGDLS, CDR2 YYNGEE. For the CDR3, the DNA is TGTGCCAGCAGCCCTAGCGGGGGGACCACCTACAATGAGCAGTTCTTC. It translates to CASSPSGGTTYNEQFF.

The CDR3 DNA reads as TGTGCCAGCAGCCCGGGACAGGGAGGGGAGCAGTACTTC. Translating gives CASSPGQGGEQYF. The chain has TRBV7-3 and TRBJ2-7; 9 bases align to TRBD1. The V gene's germline CDR1 is SGHTA and CDR2 FQGTGA. The CDR3 has 13 amino acids. The V segment lost 5 bases and the J segment 7 bases; nucleotides outside the gene matches: 6.

The J gene is TRBJ1-2, the V gene TRBV19; TRBD1 matches at 8 bases. The V gene's germline CDR1 is LNHDA and CDR2 SQIVND (reference sequence). The junction had 7 bases not matched to a gene; V was cut back by 8 bases and J by 5 bases. This CDR3 spans 13 amino acids. This CDR3 reads CASHYQGAYGYTF. DNA of the CDR3: TGTGCCAGTCATTACCAGGGGGCTTATGGCTACACCTTC.

This chain joins TRBV30 and TRBJ1-3; D gene uncertain. Trimming took 0 bases from V and 8 from J, leaving 11 bases between them. CDR3 length: 13 residues. Germline CDR1 GTSNPN, CDR2 SVGIG (reference sequence). This CDR3 reads CAWSVGSGDTIYF. CDR3 DNA sequence: TGTGCCTGGAGTGTAGGTTCCGGGGACACCATATATTTT.

The rearrangement joins TRBV6-2 or TRBV6-3 to TRBJ2-7; 7 positions match TRBD1. This CDR3 contains 16 residues. V was pared by 2 bases and J by 0 bases, with 7 bases of the junction left unmatched. The germline CDR1 and CDR2 sequences are MNHEY and SVGEGT. DNA of the CDR3: TGTGCCAGCAGTTACCGCATCAGACAGGGCTCCTACGAGCAGTACTTC. Its protein is CASSYRIRQGSYEQYF.

The chain has TRBV9 and TRBJ2-6, with 7 bases matching TRBD1. V lost 3 bases and J lost 0; bases outside the gene matches: 3. This CDR3 has 16 amino acids. Germline-derived CDR1 and CDR2 are SGDLS and YYNGEE. CDR3 coding DNA: TGTGCCAGCAGCGAGAGGGACAGCTCTGGGGCCAACGTCCTGACTTTC. Protein sequence: CASSERDSSGANVLTF.

In nucleotides, the CDR3 is TGTGCCAGCAGTTTCGACAGGGTCTTGACAGATACGCAGTATTTT. Protein sequence: CASSFDRVLTDTQYF. This chain joins TRBV28 and TRBJ2-3, with 7 positions matching TRBD1. J gave up 3 bases and V 3 bases, and 6 bases lay outside the gene matches. Germline loops: CDR1 MDHEN, CDR2 SYDVKM. The CDR3 is made up of 15 amino acids.

This clone was observed once. The genes are TRBV2 and TRBJ2-5; TRBD2 is a possible D gene (5 bases). The germline V gene has CDR1 SNHLY and CDR2 FYNNEI. This CDR3 has 15 residues. The V gene lost 2 bases and the J gene lost 3 bases, with 13 bases spanning the gap. The chain's CDR3 is CASSEWGLREETQYF. The CDR3 coding sequence is TGTGCCAGCAGTGAATGGGGATTGAGGGAAGAGACCCAGTACTTC. Using reference TRBV2 and TRBJ2-5 for the parts outside the CDR3, the full variable domain is EPEVTQTPSHQVTQMGQEVILRCVPISNHLYFYWYRQILGQKVEFLVSFYNNEISEKSEIFDDQFSVERPDGSNFTLKIRSTKLEDSAMYFCASSEWGLREETQYFGPGTRLLVL.

The chain has TRBV29-1 and TRBJ2-7; 10 bases align to TRBD1. The V gene end was trimmed by 4 bases and the J gene end by 5 bases; junction bases not matched to a gene: 11. There are 15 residues in the CDR3. Germline values: CDR1 SQVTM, CDR2 ANQGSEA. CDR3 amino acids: CSVVGRGQGDHEQYF. CDR3 DNA sequence: TGCAGCGTTGTGGGGCGAGGACAGGGGGACCACGAGCAGTACTTC.

The chain employs TRBV4-1 and TRBJ2-3; the D gene is possibly TRBD1 (5 bases). The length of the CDR3 is 15 residues. V was clipped by 5 bases and J by 0 bases, with 12 bases between them. Germline lookup yields CDR1 MGHRA and CDR2 YSYEKL. CDR3 sequence: CASSSRQISTDTQYF. As DNA, the CDR3 is TGCGCCAGCAGCTCCCGACAGATTAGCACAGATACGCAGTATTTT.

V and J are TRBV6-4 and TRBJ2-5; D is unclear. The germline V gene has CDR1 MRHNA and CDR2 SNTAGT. V lost 3 bases and J lost 5, with 10 bases in between. This CDR3 contains 13 residues. The CDR3 loop is CASSEVVGETQYF. The CDR3 bases are TGTGCCAGCAGTGAGGTGGTCGGGGAGACCCAGTACTTC.

The rearrangement joins TRBV6-5 to TRBJ1-3; D unclear. The V and J ends lost 2 bases and 7 bases respectively, with 12 bases between them. Looked up from germline, CDR1 is MNHEY and CDR2 is SVGAGI. The CDR3 is 14 residues long. The CDR3 DNA reads as TGTGCCAGCAGTTACGACTTCGGAGGGAACACCATATATTTT. As protein: CASSYDFGGNTIYF.

The rearrangement links TRBV2 to TRBJ1-6; TRBD1 matches 7 bases. Germline CDR1 reads SNHLY; CDR2 reads FYNNEI. V gave up 0 bases and J gave up 0 bases; unmatched junction bases: 5. The CDR3 is 18 residues long. The CDR3 sequence: CASSEARAGGSYNSPLHF. CDR3 nucleotides: TGTGCCAGCAGTGAAGCGCGGGCAGGGGGCTCCTATAATTCACCCCTCCACTTT.

The chain joins TRBV7-2 to TRBJ1-6; 11 bases map to TRBD1. This CDR3 spans 15 amino acids. V lost 5 bases and J lost 9; bases outside the gene matches: 6. From germline, CDR1 is SGHTA and CDR2 FQGNSA. The CDR3 loop is CASSAAGTGGSPLHF. The CDR3 DNA follows: TGTGCCAGCAGCGCCGCCGGGACAGGGGGTTCACCCCTCCACTTT.

The V call is TRBV6-1, the J call TRBJ2-7, with 8 bases lining up with TRBD1. This CDR3 region has 16 residues. J lost 5 bases, V lost 0 bases, and 9 bases had no gene match. Germline CDR1 and CDR2: MNHNS and SASEGT. CDR3 sequence: CASSEAHSDRGHEQYF. CDR3 nucleotide sequence: TGTGCCAGCAGTGAAGCCCACTCCGACAGGGGCCACGAGCAGTACTTC.